Listed below are T cell receptor beta chains from one sample, sequenced in a study of cytomegalovirus exposure and HLA in healthy donors. Sequencing was performed with immunoSEQ multiplex PCR; in TCRdb, only in-frame clones are kept and a portion is missing. The data contain just over 150,000 clones, approximately 86% of them singletons. Sequencing was carried out using PBMCs. The receptors shown here come from a woman aged 18-30 years in good health and CMV-seronegative. The CDR3 runs from the conserved cysteine through the conserved F or W. D genes are given only for firm matches. Clone size appears in some rows only: once, few, many, or a class for an expanded clone.

d_gene: -
abundance: few
j_gene: TRBJ1-4
v_gene: TRBV6-5
CDR3nt: TGTGCCAGCAGTTACCTTACAGGGACGAGGGGAAAACTGTTTTTT
CDR3aa: CASSYLTGTRGKLFF

d_gene: -
abundance: once
j_gene: TRBJ2-7
v_gene: TRBV7-2
CDR3nt: TGTGCCAGCAGCCCACCCGACATGGTCTACGAGCAGTACTTC
CDR3aa: CASSPPDMVYEQYF

d_gene: TRBD1
abundance: few
j_gene: TRBJ1-4
v_gene: TRBV28
CDR3nt: TGTGCCCTAGGGACAGCAACTAATGAAAAACTGTTTTTT
CDR3aa: CALGTATNEKLFF

d_gene: TRBD1
abundance: -
j_gene: TRBJ1-4
v_gene: TRBV5-8
CDR3nt: TGTGCCAGCAGCGCGGGACAGACTACTAATGAAAAACTGTTTTTT
CDR3aa: CASSAGQTTNEKLFF

d_gene: TRBD2
abundance: -
j_gene: TRBJ2-7
v_gene: TRBV6-1
CDR3nt: TGTGCCAGCAGGCTGGGAGGGAGCTCCTACGAGCAGTACTTC
CDR3aa: CASRLGGSSYEQYF

d_gene: -
abundance: few
j_gene: TRBJ2-1
v_gene: TRBV6-1
CDR3nt: TGTGCCAGCAGTGAAGGAGGGCACAATGAGCAGTTCTTC
CDR3aa: CASSEGGHNEQFF

d_gene: TRBD2
abundance: -
j_gene: TRBJ2-7
v_gene: TRBV19
CDR3nt: TGTGCCAGTAGTTTACTAGCGGGCCCCTCCTACGAGCAGTACTTC
CDR3aa: CASSLLAGPSYEQYF

d_gene: TRBD1
abundance: -
j_gene: TRBJ2-7
v_gene: TRBV6-5
CDR3nt: TGTGCCAGCAGTCAACCGGGACAGGGCTCCGAGCAGTACTTC
CDR3aa: CASSQPGQGSEQYF

d_gene: -
abundance: -
j_gene: TRBJ1-2
v_gene: TRBV11-2
CDR3nt: TGTGCCAGCAGCTTAGATCAACCAGGGATCTATGGCTACACCTTC
CDR3aa: CASSLDQPGIYGYTF

d_gene: -
abundance: -
j_gene: TRBJ1-2
v_gene: TRBV28
CDR3nt: TGTGCCAGCAGTTTGGCCAGGGTTAGTGGCTACACCTTC
CDR3aa: CASSLARVSGYTF

d_gene: -
abundance: -
j_gene: TRBJ2-3
v_gene: TRBV29-1
CDR3nt: TGCAGCGTTGACTTGTTCTACACAGATACGCAGTATTTT
CDR3aa: CSVDLFYTDTQYF

d_gene: -
abundance: -
j_gene: TRBJ1-2
v_gene: TRBV11-1
CDR3nt: TGTGCCAGCAGCTTAGGGGCAGCGGATGTCTATGGCTACACCTTC
CDR3aa: CASSLGAADVYGYTF

d_gene: -
abundance: -
j_gene: TRBJ2-3
v_gene: TRBV7-3
CDR3nt: TGTGCCAGCAGCTTAGGGAGGAGCAAGAGCACAGATACGCAGTATTTT
CDR3aa: CASSLGRSKSTDTQYF

d_gene: TRBD1
abundance: -
j_gene: TRBJ2-4
v_gene: TRBV19
CDR3nt: TGTGCCAGTAGTCCTCCTCGGACAGGGAAGAGATACATTCAGTACTTC
CDR3aa: CASSPPRTGKRYIQYF

d_gene: TRBD2
abundance: -
j_gene: TRBJ2-1
v_gene: TRBV18
CDR3nt: TGTGCCAGCTCACCACCCGGGACTAGGGAGTCCAGTGAGCAGTTCTTC
CDR3aa: CASSPPGTRESSEQFF

d_gene: -
abundance: -
j_gene: TRBJ1-4
v_gene: TRBV5-1
CDR3nt: TGCGCCAGCAGCTCGGGCGGGGCGCAGGATGAAAAACTGTTTTTT
CDR3aa: CASSSGGAQDEKLFF

d_gene: -
abundance: -
j_gene: TRBJ1-6
v_gene: TRBV6-5
CDR3nt: TGTGCCAGCAGTTACGGGCCCCTCAGATCACCCCTCCACTTT
CDR3aa: CASSYGPLRSPLHF

d_gene: -
abundance: -
j_gene: TRBJ2-7
v_gene: TRBV5-5
CDR3nt: TGTGCCAGCAGAACTAGTGGCGAGCAGTACTTC
CDR3aa: CASRTSGEQYF

d_gene: TRBD1
abundance: -
j_gene: TRBJ2-1
v_gene: TRBV5-1
CDR3nt: TGCGCCAGCAGCTTGAAGAGGACAGGGCACATCTACAATGAGCAGTTCTTC
CDR3aa: CASSLKRTGHIYNEQFF

d_gene: -
abundance: once
j_gene: TRBJ1-1
v_gene: TRBV5-1
CDR3nt: TGCGCCAGCAACCACCTGGGGAGGCGCGGGGGCACTGAAGCTTTCTTT
CDR3aa: CASNHLGRRGGTEAFF

d_gene: TRBD1
abundance: -
j_gene: TRBJ2-7
v_gene: TRBV28
CDR3nt: TGTGCCAGCAGCCCCCGTGACAGGGCCTACGAGCAGTACTTC
CDR3aa: CASSPRDRAYEQYF